These T cell receptor beta chains were read from a single sample in a study of blood T cell repertoires in COVID-19. Repertoires were generated with immunoSEQ multiplex PCR, while TCRdb's copy carries only in-frame clones and drops some. The sample lists 300,000 or so clones, approximately 88% occurring once. Sequences were obtained from peripheral blood. These TCRs come from a man aged 18-30 years who had recovered from COVID-19. Both conserved end residues are part of each CDR3. The D gene is left open where the match is weak. Clone size, where shown, is once, few, many, or a class for clones that have expanded.

clone_size	d_call	v_call	j_call	cdr3_aa	cdr3_nt
once	TRBD1	TRBV19	TRBJ1-2	CASNPGTGGLLDYGYTF	TGTGCCAGTAACCCCGGGACAGGGGGATTGTTGGACTATGGCTACACCTTC
.	.	TRBV21-1	TRBJ2-5	CASSFQGTGQETQYF	TGTGCCAGCAGCTTCCAGGGGACAGGTCAAGAGACCCAGTACTTC
.	TRBD2	TRBV5-1	TRBJ2-1	CASSLPGLAGGYNEQFF	TGCGCCAGCAGCTTACCGGGACTAGCGGGAGGGTACAATGAGCAGTTCTTC
.	TRBD1	TRBV4-1	TRBJ2-7	CASSYRDRGNYEQYF	TGCGCCAGCAGCTACCGGGACAGGGGGAATTACGAGCAGTACTTC
.	TRBD1	TRBV6-5	TRBJ1-1	CASKPAPGQGPRAFF	TGTGCCAGCAAGCCAGCGCCGGGACAGGGTCCGAGAGCTTTCTTT
.	.	TRBV7-9	TRBJ1-5	CASSPEGGSNQPQHF	TGTGCCAGCAGCCCCGAAGGGGGAAGCAATCAGCCCCAGCATTTT
.	TRBD1	TRBV7-2	TRBJ1-6	CASSSGQGRNSPLHF	TGTGCCAGCAGCTCGGGACAGGGGCGCAATTCACCCCTCCACTTT
.	.	TRBV24-1	TRBJ2-7	CATPPGGPSYEQYF	TGTGCCACTCCTCCAGGGGGGCCCTCCTACGAGCAGTACTTC
.	.	TRBV7-2	TRBJ2-2	CASSLRTNTGELFF	TGTGCCAGCAGCCTTAGAACGAACACCGGGGAGCTGTTTTTT
.	TRBD2	TRBV25-1	TRBJ2-2	CASSDGTSGRNTGELFF	TGTGCCAGCAGTGACGGGACTAGCGGGAGGAACACCGGGGAGCTGTTTTTT
.	.	TRBV11-2	TRBJ1-1	CASSLWGGTEAFF	TGTGCCAGCAGCTTGTGGGGAGGCACTGAAGCTTTCTTT
once	TRBD2	TRBV12-5	TRBJ2-1	CASGLVPSSGGNEQFF	TGTGCTAGTGGTTTGGTACCCTCTAGCGGGGGAAATGAGCAGTTCTTC
.	TRBD2	TRBV7-3	TRBJ2-2	CASSRGLAGGPGTGELFF	TGTGCCAGCAGCCGCGGACTAGCGGGAGGGCCCGGCACCGGGGAGCTGTTTTTT
.	.	TRBV5-1	TRBJ2-7	CASSLQSYEQYF	TGCGCCAGCAGCTTGCAATCCTACGAGCAGTACTTC
.	TRBD1	TRBV3-1/TRBV3-2	TRBJ1-6	CASSQGDRSPNSPLHF	TGTGCCAGCAGCCAGGGGGACAGGTCACCAAATTCACCCCTCCACTTT
.	TRBD1	TRBV11-3	TRBJ2-7	CASSFTGGHSYEQYF	TGTGCCAGCAGCTTTACAGGGGGACACTCCTACGAGCAGTACTTC
.	TRBD2	TRBV24-1	TRBJ2-1	CATSDWTSAHNEQFF	TGTGCCACCAGTGACTGGACTAGCGCCCACAATGAGCAGTTCTTC
.	TRBD1	TRBV6-2/TRBV6-3	TRBJ1-3	CASSYGQDTIYF	TGTGCCAGCAGTTACGGACAGGACACCATATATTTT
.	.	TRBV7-8	TRBJ2-5	CASSSRRGGVETQYF	TGTGCCAGCAGCTCTAGAAGGGGGGGCGTTGAGACCCAGTACTTC
.	TRBD1	TRBV7-9	TRBJ1-2	CASSLEHRGYGYTF	TGTGCCAGCAGCTTAGAACACAGGGGCTATGGCTACACCTTC
.	.	TRBV3-1/TRBV3-2	TRBJ2-3	CASSQLGSDTQYF	TGTGCCAGCAGCCAGCTAGGTTCAGATACGCAGTATTTT
.	TRBD2	TRBV5-6	TRBJ2-3	CASRGSGRATDTQYF	TGTGCCAGCAGGGGGAGCGGGAGGGCAACAGATACGCAGTATTTT
.	TRBD1	TRBV15	TRBJ2-2	CATSRAGTGFPGELFF	TGTGCCACCAGCAGAGCGGGGACAGGGTTCCCCGGGGAGCTGTTTTTT
.	TRBD2	TRBV29-1	TRBJ2-1	CSVEWYSGRVTNYNEQFF	TGCAGCGTTGAATGGTATAGCGGGAGAGTTACTAACTACAATGAGCAGTTCTTC
.	.	TRBV7-8	TRBJ2-7	CASSPSAYEQYF	TGTGCCAGCAGCCCTAGCGCATACGAGCAGTACTTC
few	TRBD1	TRBV5-1	TRBJ2-7	CASSLYDRVYEQYF	TGCGCCAGCAGCTTGTACGACAGGGTCTACGAGCAGTACTTC
.	TRBD1	TRBV6-6	TRBJ1-5	CASSTPSTGNNQPQHF	TGTGCCAGCAGTACCCCTTCGACAGGGAACAATCAGCCCCAGCATTTT
.	TRBD1	TRBV9	TRBJ2-2	CASSVPSSGGLTGELFF	TGTGCCAGCAGCGTCCCTTCCTCAGGGGGTCTGACCGGGGAGCTGTTTTTT
.	TRBD1	TRBV12-3/TRBV12-4	TRBJ1-3	CASRQGRGNTIYF	TGTGCCAGCAGACAGGGGAGGGGAAACACCATATATTTT
.	TRBD2	TRBV7-9	TRBJ2-5	CASSLGTSGGYQETQYF	TGTGCCAGCAGCTTAGGGACTAGCGGGGGGTACCAAGAGACCCAGTACTTC
.	TRBD1	TRBV29-1	TRBJ2-3	CSVTGVADTQYF	TGCAGCGTCACAGGGGTGGCGGATACGCAGTATTTT
.	TRBD1	TRBV10-3	TRBJ1-1	CAISQGVNTEAFF	TGTGCCATCAGTCAGGGGGTGAACACTGAAGCTTTCTTT
.	.	TRBV18	TRBJ1-1	CASSRIQEVTEAFF	TGTGCCAGCTCACGGATCCAGGAGGTCACTGAAGCTTTCTTT
.	.	TRBV10-3	TRBJ2-5	CAISGPGMETQYF	TGTGCCATCAGTGGCCCGGGGATGGAGACCCAGTACTTC
.	.	TRBV19	TRBJ1-1	CASSIPPGWTEAFF	TGTGCCAGTAGTATTCCCCCCGGGTGGACTGAAGCTTTCTTT
.	.	TRBV6-2/TRBV6-3	TRBJ1-4	CASSYSAGELFF	TGTGCCAGCAGTTACTCGGCGGGGGAACTGTTTTTT
.	.	TRBV4-3	TRBJ2-2	CASSQGQSNTGELFF	TGCGCCAGCAGCCAAGGTCAATCGAACACCGGGGAGCTGTTTTTT
.	.	TRBV19	TRBJ1-1	CASSTLFGETNTEAFF	TGTGCCAGTAGTACCCTCTTCGGGGAAACTAACACTGAAGCTTTCTTT
.	.	TRBV16	TRBJ1-5	CASSLGEGGNQPQHF	TGTGCCAGCAGTCTCGGGGAGGGCGGCAATCAGCCCCAGCATTTT
.	TRBD2	TRBV5-1	TRBJ2-7	CASRPRAGLDYYEQYF	TGCGCCAGCAGACCACGCGCGGGACTAGACTACTACGAGCAGTACTTC
.	.	TRBV18	TRBJ2-3	CASSPLAGTSTDTQYF	TGTGCCAGCTCACCACTTGCTGGGACTAGCACAGATACGCAGTATTTT
.	.	TRBV29-1	TRBJ2-5	CSVGGLGQETQYF	TGCAGCGTTGGGGGACTGGGCCAAGAGACCCAGTACTTC
.	.	TRBV29-1	TRBJ2-7	CSVEERPSYEQYF	TGCAGCGTTGAAGAGCGGCCCTCCTACGAGCAGTACTTC
once	.	TRBV10-3	TRBJ2-7	CAISEPDRPYEQYF	TGTGCCATCAGTGAGCCGGACAGACCCTACGAGCAGTACTTC
.	TRBD1	TRBV5-6	TRBJ2-1	CASSSGTGTYNEQFF	TGTGCCAGCAGTTCCGGGACAGGGACATACAATGAGCAGTTCTTC
.	.	TRBV19	TRBJ1-2	CASSIAEGTGGYTF	TGTGCCAGTAGTATAGCGGAGGGAACGGGCGGCTACACCTTC
.	TRBD2	TRBV7-2	TRBJ2-7	CASSLGLAGRSSYEQYF	TGTGCCAGCAGCTTAGGGCTAGCGGGAAGAAGCTCCTACGAGCAGTACTTC
.	.	TRBV7-9	TRBJ1-1	CASSPGLQNTEAFF	TGTGCCAGCAGCCCGGGACTCCAGAACACTGAAGCTTTCTTT
.	TRBD2	TRBV27	TRBJ2-7	CASREGLAGPYEQYF	TGTGCCAGCAGGGAAGGACTAGCGGGGCCCTACGAGCAGTACTTC
.	.	TRBV7-6	TRBJ2-1	CASSTRDISYNEQFF	TGTGCCAGCAGCACTCGGGACATCTCCTACAATGAGCAGTTCTTC
.	TRBD1	TRBV7-2	TRBJ1-1	CASSPGRGTGLGHTEAFF	TGTGCCAGCAGCCCCGGCCGGGGGACAGGGCTTGGACACACTGAAGCTTTCTTT
.	.	TRBV5-1	TRBJ1-2	CASSLGQGLYGYTF	TGCGCCAGCAGCTTGGGTCAGGGCCTCTATGGCTACACCTTC
.	.	TRBV13	TRBJ2-7	CASSLAASSYEQYF	TGTGCCAGCAGCCTCGCGGCTAGCTCCTACGAGCAGTACTTC
.	.	TRBV18	TRBJ1-5	CASSPAAGPPQHF	TGTGCCAGCTCACCGGCGGCGGGTCCGCCCCAGCATTTT
.	TRBD1	TRBV7-2	TRBJ2-2	CASSDRDRSYTGELFF	TGTGCCAGCAGCGACCGGGACAGATCATACACCGGGGAGCTGTTTTTT